What follows are 5 T cell receptor beta chains derived from one specimen sequenced in a study of long-term antiretroviral therapy in people with HIV. Researchers ran immunoSEQ v3.0 at survey level. Produced via immunoSEQ multiplex PCR; TCRdb's table is partial and in-frame only. The sample lists 30,000 to 35,000 clones; roughly 97% were seen once. The input for sequencing was unsorted PBMCs, taken 6.9 years after starting antiretroviral therapy. Receptor source: a man aged 30 to 45 with HIV.

The V and J genes are TRBV7-6 and TRBJ2-7; TRBD2 is a possible D gene (6 bases). The CDR3 loop spans 15 amino acids. Germline CDR1 SGHVS, CDR2 FNYEAQ. The V end was cut by 11 bases, the J end by 2 bases, with 22 bases between. The CDR3: CAVAGAAGSPYEQYF. The CDR3 DNA reads TGTGCCGTCGCCGGGGCAGCGGGTTCCCCCTACGAGCAGTACTTC. The full variable domain, its missing parts supplied by reference TRBV7-6 and TRBJ2-7, is GAGVSQSPRYKVTKRGQDVALRCDPISGHVSLYWYRQALGQGPEFLTYFNYEAQQDKSGLPNDRFSAERPEGSISTLTIQRTEQRDSAMYRCAVAGAAGSPYEQYFGPGTRLTVT.

The V gene is TRBV5-6, the J gene TRBJ2-2, with a possible D match to TRBD1 (5 bases). Per the germline V gene, CDR1 is SGHDT and CDR2 is YYEEEE. The length of the CDR3 is 13 residues. V was cut by 2 bases and J by 6 bases, with 8 bases left in between. In nucleotides, the CDR3 is TGTGCCAGCAGCTTCCAGGGTTCCGGGGAGCTGTTTTTT. Residues: CASSFQGSGELFF.

This clone was seen only once. The J gene is TRBJ2-1, the V gene TRBV4-3; 7 bases are shared with TRBD2. The CDR3 has 16 amino acids. V dropped 0 bases and J dropped 3; count of bases not matched to a gene: 5. Germline assignment: CDR1 LGHNA and CDR2 YSLEER. The CDR3 reads CASSQDGEGHYNEQFF. As DNA, the CDR3 is TGCGCCAGCAGCCAAGATGGGGAGGGGCACTACAATGAGCAGTTCTTC.

The count of this clone is one. This rearrangement joins TRBV6-1 to TRBJ1-5; TRBD1 matches at 11 bases. V trimming: 8 bases; J trimming: 7 bases; junction bases outside the gene matches: 7. This CDR3 contains 14 residues. Germline CDR1 is MNHNS and CDR2 is SASEGT. CDR3 residues: CASRRTGGDQPQHF. Written as DNA, the CDR3 is TGTGCCAGCCGCAGGACAGGGGGCGACCAGCCCCAGCATTTT.

This clone was detected only once. The chain carries TRBV6-5 and TRBJ1-1; D perhaps matches TRBD1 (5 bases). Germline lookup yields CDR1 MNHEY and CDR2 SVGAGI. The CDR3 extends over 15 amino acids. Trimming stripped 4 bases from V and 1 base from J, with 13 bases between. The CDR3 bases are TGTGCCAGCAGTTCCCCGGGGGAGGGGAACACTGAAGCTTTCTTT. Protein sequence: CASSSPGEGNTEAFF.